Given below is one T cell receptor beta chain in context. This clone was detected once. What this receptor recognizes is not known. Base-call qualities are not available, and no considerably larger clone is one nucleotide away. This sample is drawn from a study of radiotherapy plus CTLA-4 blockade in lung cancer (dated by TCRdb to 2017 to 2018). Turning to the overall study: Objective responses were observed in 18% of enrolled patients, and disease control was achieved in approximately 29%. The paper as a whole reports these results and caveats: The strongest predictors of response, as reported, were early dynamic changes in blood T cell clones along with a rise in serum interferon-beta after radiation. TCR clones derived from tumors expanded in peripheral blood after treatment with radiotherapy and ipilimumab.

Library prep was done by the immunoSEQ multiplex PCR assay. This is the immuneACCESS table as TCRdb keeps it, with only in-frame sequences that have V and J called. A part of the clones is gone; compared with another copy, unresolved V genes explain less than half, and the rest is unexplained. The sample yields about 100,000 clones; under 90% were counted once. The biggest ten clones account for 0.65% to 0.9% of the sample. Focal radiation therapy combined with CTLA-4 blockade (ipilimumab) was tested in patients with chemo-refractory metastatic non-small-cell lung cancer. The germline V and J ends show losses of 3 bases and 0 bases respectively, and no gene match explains 3 bases of the junction. Via the germline V gene, CDR1 is SGHTA and CDR2 FQGNSA. The CDR3 numbers 16 residues from cysteine through phenylalanine. The read is trimmed to its CDR3 DNA, 48 bases read in frame from base 1.

The sequence came from a human donor with non-small cell lung cancer who had stable disease on radiotherapy plus ipilimumab. Sequencing was performed on peripheral blood, taken from a patient treated with radiotherapy plus ipilimumab. The rearrangement joined TRBV7-2 to TRBJ2-2; 8 central bases correspond to TRBD2. The bases read TGTGCCAGCAGCTTCTTTAGCGGGGCGAACACCGGGGAGCTGTTTTTT. Protein translation: CASSFFSGANTGELFF.